The 23 T cell receptor beta chains in this list originate from one sample, sequenced in a study of blood T cell repertoires in COVID-19. The repertoire was sequenced with immunoSEQ multiplex PCR; TCRdb's copy has only in-frame clones and lacks some. The sample shows roughly 200,000 clones, over 80% of them seen only once. The sequenced sample consisted of peripheral blood. These TCRs come from a woman in her twenties or thirties with COVID-19, enrolled during active disease.

This chain joins TRBV27 and TRBJ1-1, with 8 bases lining up with TRBD1. J lost 5 bases, V lost 3 bases, and 11 bases had no gene match. This CDR3 is built from 16 residues. Germline V gene lookup returns CDR1 MNHEY and CDR2 SMNVEV (reference sequence). CDR3 sequence (DNA): TGTGCCAGCAGTTTCCCCGGACAGGGCGGAAGGACTGAAGCTTTCTTT. Protein sequence: CASSFPGQGGRTEAFF.

The CDR3 is CASGDRSSYNSPLHF. The DNA for the CDR3 is TGTGCCAGTGGGGACAGGAGCTCCTATAATTCACCCCTCCACTTT. This chain connects TRBV19 to TRBJ1-6; TRBD1 aligns across 8 bases. Looked up from germline, CDR1 is LNHDA and CDR2 is SQIVND (reference sequence). J lost 0 bases, V lost 8 bases, and 3 bases had no gene match. The CDR3 is 15 amino acids.

This clone was seen just once. This chain joins TRBV5-1 and TRBJ2-3; 11 bases fit TRBD2. CDR3 length: 17 residues. After removal of 2 bases from V and 3 bases from J, the junction contained 8 bases not matched to a gene. Germline CDR1 SGHRS, CDR2 YFSETQ. This CDR3 is CASSFDRLAGWTDTQYF. Written as DNA, the CDR3 is TGCGCCAGCAGCTTCGATCGACTAGCGGGGTGGACAGATACGCAGTATTTT.

The chain carries TRBV5-1 and TRBJ2-5; TRBD1 is a possible D gene (5 bases). This CDR3 comprises 15 residues. Germline CDR1 and CDR2: SGHRS and YFSETQ. Between the trimmed V and J ends, which lost 0 bases and 4 bases, there was a span of 13 bases. CDR3 residues: CASSLEGGAPETQYF. CDR3 DNA: TGCGCCAGCAGCTTGGAGGGTGGGGCCCCAGAGACCCAGTACTTC.

This clone was seen once. V usage is TRBV21-1 and J usage is TRBJ2-4; the tabulated D call, TRBD2, remains unverified against the DNA. TRBV21-1 is a documented pseudogene. The CDR3 is 23 amino acids. CDR3 sequence (DNA): TGTGCCAGCGCCCGGGGAGGGGTCGCGAAGACTAGCGGGAGGGCCCCGGCCAAAAACATTCAGTACTTC. Its translation is CASARGGVAKTSGRAPAKNIQYF.

The chain uses TRBV5-1 and TRBJ2-5; D remains ambiguous. The ends were cut back, 0 bases at V and 4 bases at J, with 13 bases in the middle. CDR3 length: 15 residues. CDR1 SGHRS and CDR2 YFSETQ come from the germline V gene. CDR3 loop: CASSLADTGRETQYF. The CDR3 DNA follows: TGCGCCAGCAGCTTGGCCGACACTGGCCGAGAGACCCAGTACTTC.

The chain links TRBV5-1 to TRBJ1-2; D call uncertain. Trimming stripped 0 bases from V and 6 bases from J, with 12 bases between. Germline V lookup: CDR1 SGHRS, CDR2 YFSETQ. This CDR3 spans 14 amino acids. CDR3: CASSLDMGVDGYTF. Written as DNA, the CDR3 is TGCGCCAGCAGCTTGGATATGGGAGTGGATGGCTACACCTTC. The full variable domain, completed using reference TRBV5-1 and TRBJ1-2, is KAGVTQTPRYLIKTRGQQVTLSCSPISGHRSVSWYQQTPGQGLQFLFEYFSETQRNKGNFPGRFSGRQFSNSRSEMNVSTLELGDSALYLCASSLDMGVDGYTFGSGTRLTVV.

The rearrangement joins TRBV10-3 to TRBJ1-2; the D gene is possibly TRBD1 (5 bases). Germline CDR1 and CDR2: ENHRY and SYGVKD. This CDR3 contains 11 residues. V gave up 10 bases and J gave up 7 bases, with 13 bases separating them. CDR3 sequence (DNA): TGTGCCACCGGGACTGGGGTTGGCTACACCTTC. Translated: CATGTGVGYTF.

V usage is TRBV7-3 and J usage is TRBJ1-2; D is perhaps TRBD1 (5 bases). V lost 1 base to trimming and J lost 7 bases, with 16 bases between them. CDR3 length: 15 amino acids. Germline assignment: CDR1 SGHTA and CDR2 FQGTGA. The DNA for the CDR3 is TGTGCCAGCAGCTTAAACCCAGGGACGGGGGGTGGCTACACCTTC. Its protein product is CASSLNPGTGGGYTF. Complete variable domain (other parts from reference TRBV7-3 and TRBJ1-2): GAGVSQTPSNKVTEKGKYVELRCDPISGHTALYWYRQSLGQGPEFLIYFQGTGAADDSGLPNDRFFAVRPEGSVSTLKIQRTERGDSAVYLCASSLNPGTGGGYTFGSGTRLTVV.

The V gene is TRBV19, the J gene TRBJ2-1; 8 bases align to TRBD2. The CDR3 is 14 residues long. The germline V gene has CDR1 LNHDA and CDR2 SQIVND (reference sequence). Germline trimming cut 9 bases from V and 2 bases from J; bases unmatched to any gene: 6. The CDR3 reads CASMTGLAYNEQFF. CDR3 sequence (DNA): TGTGCCAGCATGACGGGACTAGCCTACAATGAGCAGTTCTTC.

The sample holds one count of this clone. J is TRBJ2-3 and V is TRBV4-2, with 10 bases identical to TRBD2. The CDR3 totals 14 residues. Per the germline V gene, CDR1 is LGHNA and CDR2 is YNFKEQ. Trimming at V came to 0 bases and at J to 10 bases, leaving 4 bases not matched to a gene. The CDR3 coding sequence is TGTGCCAGCAGCCAAGATCAAAGCGGGAGGGCGCAGTATTTT. It yields the protein CASSQDQSGRAQYF.

V and J are TRBV2 and TRBJ1-6; the match to TRBD1 covers 10 bases. CDR3 length equals 16 residues. Germline V gene data show CDR1 as SNHLY and CDR2 as FYNNEI. V was pared by 5 bases and J by 9 bases, with 10 bases of the junction left unmatched. The DNA of the CDR3 is TGTGCCAGCAGTAGACAGGGGGCGCGTTCAAGTTCACCCCTCCACTTT. Protein sequence: CASSRQGARSSSPLHF.

The V gene is TRBV5-4, the J gene TRBJ2-5, with 7 nucleotides matching TRBD2. The CDR3 extends over 13 amino acids. With V trimmed by 4 bases and J by 5 bases, 5 bases remained unmatched. Germline CDR1 is SGHNT and CDR2 is YYREEE (reference sequence). The CDR3 protein is CASSAGAAETQYF. Here the CDR3 DNA reads TGTGCCAGCAGCGCGGGAGCCGCGGAGACCCAGTACTTC.

This chain joins TRBV6-6 and TRBJ2-4; the match to TRBD1 covers 7 bases. Germline lookup yields CDR1 MNHNY and CDR2 SVGAGI (reference sequence). J was trimmed by 8 bases and V by 7 bases; bases with no gene match: 8. CDR3 size: 13 residues. CDR3 coding DNA: TGTGCCAGCATCAACAGGGGTGGCGACATTCAGTACTTC. This gives the protein CASINRGGDIQYF.

This chain uses TRBV6-5 with TRBJ1-2; TRBD1 agrees at 9 bases. Germline trimming cut 10 bases from V and 8 bases from J; bases unmatched to any gene: 14. CDR1 and CDR2 (germline): MNHEY, SVGAGI. The CDR3 consists of 14 residues. The CDR3 sequence is CATAPGQGLIGYTF. The CDR3 region has the DNA TGTGCCACAGCTCCCGGACAGGGGCTTATAGGCTACACCTTC.

The chain recombines TRBV13 with TRBJ2-1; 13 nucleotides line up with TRBD2. J lost 8 bases, V lost 1 base, and 5 bases had no gene match. From germline, CDR1 is PRHDT and CDR2 FYEKMQ (reference sequence). The CDR3 runs to 16 residues. This CDR3 is CASSLEGLAGAYEQFF. The DNA for the CDR3 is TGTGCCAGCAGCTTAGAAGGACTAGCGGGAGCGTATGAGCAGTTCTTC.

This clone was observed once. In DNA, the CDR3 is TGTGCCAGCAGTGTGGGACAGGCCTTTTTGGAGCAGTACTTC. It encodes CASSVGQAFLEQYF. This chain joins TRBV2 and TRBJ2-7; 8 bases match TRBD1. This CDR3 has 14 amino acids. V shed 4 bases, J shed 7 bases, and the junction held 9 bases outside the gene matches. CDR1 SNHLY and CDR2 FYNNEI come from the germline V gene.

This rearrangement joins TRBV11-1 to TRBJ2-4; unclear D gene. The ends were cut back, 6 bases at V and 0 bases at J, with 9 bases in the middle. The CDR3 is 14 amino acids. Looked up from germline, CDR1 is SGHAT and CDR2 is FQDESV (reference sequence). CDR3: CASSPQVAKNIQYF. The CDR3 coding sequence is TGTGCCAGCAGTCCACAAGTAGCCAAAAACATTCAGTACTTC. Based on the CDR3 plus reference TRBV11-1 and TRBJ2-4, the full variable domain is EAEVAQSPRYKITEKSQAVAFWCDPISGHATLYWYRQILGQGPELLVQFQDESVVDDSQLPKDRFSAERLKGVDSTLKIQPAELGDSAMYLCASSPQVAKNIQYFGAGTRLSVL.

V gene TRBV7-9 combines with J gene TRBJ2-7, with 8 bases aligning to TRBD2. The CDR3 length is 16 residues. Looked up from germline, CDR1 is SEHNR and CDR2 is FQNEAQ (reference sequence). Trimming cost V 3 bases and J 5 bases; bases outside gene matches: 12. DNA for the CDR3: TGTGCCAGCAGCTTCCCCTACGGGAGGGCCAAAGACGAGCAGTACTTC. Residues: CASSFPYGRAKDEQYF.

The genes are TRBV19 and TRBJ1-5; D call uncertain. The CDR3 extends over 14 amino acids. Looked up from germline, CDR1 is LNHDA and CDR2 is SQIVND (reference sequence). V gave up 5 bases and J gave up 0 bases, with 8 bases separating them. CDR3 protein: CASSVLNSNQPQHF. The CDR3 coding sequence is TGTGCCAGTAGTGTACTGAATAGCAATCAGCCCCAGCATTTT.

J is TRBJ1-1 and V is TRBV29-1, with a tentative D call TRBD1 (6 bases). Per germline, CDR1 SQVTM and CDR2 ANQGSEA. This CDR3 has 13 residues. The V and J ends lost 7 bases and 3 bases respectively, with 15 bases between them. The CDR3: CSAVEGGHTEAFF. The CDR3, as DNA: TGCAGCGCTGTGGAGGGGGGGCACACTGAAGCTTTCTTT.

The chain is built from TRBV7-9 and TRBJ2-7; D is unclear. This CDR3 comprises 16 residues. Germline V gene sequence: CDR1 SEHNR, CDR2 FQNEAQ (reference sequence). Trimming stripped 6 bases from V and 0 bases from J, with 18 bases between. This CDR3 is CASSSAGYGNSYEQYF. In nucleotides, the CDR3 is TGTGCCAGCAGTTCAGCCGGGTACGGTAACTCCTACGAGCAGTACTTC.

The V call is TRBV25-1, the J call TRBJ2-7; D unresolved. The V end lost 5 bases, the J end lost 4 bases, and 6 bases lay between the germline ends. The CDR3 sequence is 11 residues long. Germline loops: CDR1 MGHDK, CDR2 SYGVNS. Here the CDR3 reads CASSKLYEQYF. The CDR3 nucleotides read TGTGCCAGCAGTAAATTATACGAGCAGTACTTC.